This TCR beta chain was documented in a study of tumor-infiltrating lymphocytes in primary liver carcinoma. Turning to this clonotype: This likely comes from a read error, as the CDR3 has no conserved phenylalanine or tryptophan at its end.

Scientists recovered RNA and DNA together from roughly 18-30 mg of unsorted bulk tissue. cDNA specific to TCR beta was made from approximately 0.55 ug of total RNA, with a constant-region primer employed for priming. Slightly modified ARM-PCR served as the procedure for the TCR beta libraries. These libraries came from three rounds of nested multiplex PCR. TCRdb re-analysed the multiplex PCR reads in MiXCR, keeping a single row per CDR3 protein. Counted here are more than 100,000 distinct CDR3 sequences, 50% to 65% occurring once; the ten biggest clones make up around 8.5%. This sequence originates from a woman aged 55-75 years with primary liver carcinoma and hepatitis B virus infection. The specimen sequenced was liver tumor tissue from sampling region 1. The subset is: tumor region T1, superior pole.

The CDR3 DNA sequence: TGTGCCAGCAGTATCGGGAGACCCGCCTACGAGCAGTACTCC. It encodes CASSIGRPAYEQYS. This chain joins TRBV6-1 and TRBJ2-7; maybe TRBD2 (6 bases). Germline V gene sequence: CDR1 MNHNS, CDR2 SASEGT. The CDR3 contains 14 residues. Trimming pared 5 bases from V and 2 bases from J, leaving 13 bases between.